This TCR beta chain was recovered during a study of T-cell reconstitution after alpha-beta-depleted transplantation in children. As it was prepared, the TCRbeta library received unique molecular identifiers. TCRdb processed the PCR reads anew with MiXCR; each CDR3 protein has one entry. The sample yields some 290,000 distinct CDR3 sequences, approximately 9.6% seen once. CDR3 size: 13 residues. Per the germline V gene, CDR1 is SQVTM and CDR2 is ANQGSEA. Trimming cost V 6 bases and J 3 bases, with 14 bases left between them. The input for sequencing was PBMCs from the stem cell graft donor, taken from the stem cell graft. The V call is TRBV29-1, the J call TRBJ2-5; a weak D match, TRBD1 (6 bases). The sequence was obtained from a human donor who donated a stem cell graft to a child with SCID. In DNA form, the CDR3 reads TGCAGCGTCAGGGGCCAGGGTGAAGAGACCCAGTACTTC. Protein: CSVRGQGEETQYF.